The next 32 T cell receptor beta chains were all read from a single sample in a study of cytomegalovirus exposure and HLA in healthy donors. Primers for the PCR totalled 60 Vbeta and 13 Jbeta. Some clones are missing from TCRdb's copy, which holds only in-frame ones; the method was immunoSEQ multiplex PCR. This sample has around 150,000 clones, with around 10% found just once. Sequencing was carried out using PBMCs. The receptors here all came from a male donor in good health and CMV-seronegative.

The sample holds a few counts of this clone. This sequence joins TRBV6-5 and TRBJ2-1, with 11 bases fitting TRBD2. The CDR3 has 14 residues. The ends lost 5 bases at V and 6 bases at J; junction bases unmatched: 3. Germline V gene sequence: CDR1 MNHEY, CDR2 SVGAGI. The CDR3 DNA is TGTGCCAGCAGTCGTAGCGGGAGGGGCAATGAGCAGTTCTTC. Translation: CASSRSGRGNEQFF.

This clone was observed a handful of times. This chain links TRBV27 with TRBJ1-5, with D unclear. Trimming pared 3 bases from V and 2 bases from J, leaving 20 bases between. The CDR3 spans 18 residues. Germline V CDR1 and CDR2: MNHEY, SMNVEV (reference sequence). CDR3 in amino acids: CASSFCSGVGRCNQPQHF. As DNA, the CDR3 is TGTGCCAGCAGTTTCTGCTCCGGGGTTGGGCGGTGCAATCAGCCCCAGCATTTT.

In its sample, this clone was seen a few times. The chain joins TRBV6-5 to TRBJ2-7; the D is unclear. Germline V gene lookup returns CDR1 MNHEY and CDR2 SVGAGI. The V end lost 6 bases, the J end lost 0 bases, and 12 bases lay between the germline ends. The CDR3 is 14 residues long. As DNA, the CDR3 is TGTGCCAGCAGCCCCCAGGTTGGCTCCTACGAGCAGTACTTC. The encoded protein is CASSPQVGSYEQYF.

This rearrangement joins TRBV11-3 to TRBJ2-2; D is perhaps TRBD2 (5 bases). The CDR3 spans 13 residues. The germline V and J ends were trimmed by 1 base and 7 bases, with 7 bases remaining between them. CDR1 and CDR2 from the germline V gene are SGHNT and YENEEA. CDR3 bases: TGTGCCAGCAGCTTAGTCCGGGGCGGGGAGCTGTTTTTT. This gives the protein CASSLVRGGELFF.

This clone was recorded a few times. The V gene is TRBV28, the J gene TRBJ1-6; D unclear. Trimming left V 5 bases short and J 10 bases short, with 18 bases between. The CDR3 contains 15 residues. The germline gives CDR1 MDHEN, CDR2 SYDVKM. CDR3 DNA: TGTGCCAGCAGTGCGGAAAGTCTGCGTCGGTCACCCCTCCACTTT. Its translation is CASSAESLRRSPLHF.

The rearrangement joins TRBV18 to TRBJ1-1; 10 positions match TRBD1. V lost 0 bases and J lost 4; bases outside the gene matches: 2. Per germline, CDR1 KGHSH and CDR2 LQKENI. The CDR3 consists of 15 residues. The CDR3 DNA follows: TGTGCCAGCTCACCACCGGGACAGGGGAGCACTGAAGCTTTCTTT. It yields the protein CASSPPGQGSTEAFF.

The V call is TRBV21-1, the J call TRBJ2-5; the table's D call, TRBD2, was not checked against the DNA. TRBV21-1 is given as a pseudogene. The CDR3 extends over 15 amino acids. CDR3 nucleotide sequence: TGTGCCAGCTATCGCGGGGGGGCCATGCTGGAGACCCAGTACTTC. Protein sequence: CASYRGGAMLETQYF.

The V and J genes are TRBV6-5 and TRBJ2-1, with D perhaps TRBD2 (5 bases). In germline, CDR1 is MNHEY, CDR2 SVGAGI. The CDR3 covers 15 residues. Trimming took off 5 bases at V and 6 bases at J, with 17 bases between the two ends. This chain's CDR3 is CASSKSEVLFNEQFF. The CDR3 DNA sequence: TGTGCCAGCAGTAAGTCGGAGGTCCTATTCAATGAGCAGTTCTTC.

This clone showed up just a few times. This chain uses TRBV6-1 with TRBJ1-1; D perhaps matches TRBD1 (5 bases). Trimming took off 2 bases at V and 4 bases at J, with 14 bases between the two ends. The CDR3 covers 15 residues. Germline V gene lookup returns CDR1 MNHNS and CDR2 SASEGT. CDR3 region: CASSEFVRAGTEAFF. CDR3 nucleotides: TGTGCCAGCAGTGAATTTGTCAGGGCAGGCACTGAAGCTTTCTTT.

The chain has TRBV7-2 and TRBJ2-3, with a possible D match to TRBD2 (5 bases). Per the germline V gene, CDR1 is SGHTA and CDR2 is FQGNSA. The V end was cut by 5 bases, the J end by 6 bases, with 12 bases between. The CDR3 is made up of 13 amino acids. CDR3 protein: CASSPPGRDTQYF. CDR3 nucleotides: TGTGCCAGCAGCCCTCCGGGAAGGGATACGCAGTATTTT.

This clone was counted only a few times. The chain employs TRBV4-3 and TRBJ2-2; 10 positions match TRBD2. Germline V gene lookup returns CDR1 LGHNA and CDR2 YSLEER. The CDR3 covers 17 residues. The V gene end was trimmed by 0 bases and the J gene end by 4 bases; junction bases not matched to a gene: 5. The chain's CDR3 is CASSQDLAGVTTGELFF. Here the CDR3 DNA reads TGCGCCAGCAGCCAAGATCTAGCGGGAGTAACCACCGGGGAGCTGTTTTTT.

This chain joins TRBV7-9 and TRBJ1-1; D call uncertain. The V end lost 6 bases, the J end lost 4 bases, and 18 bases lay between the germline ends. Germline V gene data show CDR1 as SEHNR and CDR2 as FQNEAQ (reference sequence). This CDR3 is built from 15 residues. The CDR3 loop reads CASSHSSGLGTEAFF. CDR3 bases: TGTGCCAGCAGTCATTCGTCAGGATTGGGCACTGAAGCTTTCTTT.

This clone was counted a few times. The genes are TRBV12-5 and TRBJ2-5; no clear D. The CDR3 is made up of 12 amino acids. Germline assignment: CDR1 LGHNT and CDR2 FRNRAP. V was trimmed by 3 bases and J by 5 bases, leaving 7 bases between them. In DNA form, the CDR3 reads TGTGCTAGTGGTTTATCCGGGGAGACCCAGTACTTC. Encoded protein: CASGLSGETQYF.

The chain joins TRBV29-1 to TRBJ1-1, with a possible D match to TRBD1 (5 bases). With 3 bases removed from V and 4 bases from J, the gap between germline ends came to 12 bases. The CDR3 totals 13 residues. Germline lookup yields CDR1 SQVTM and CDR2 ANQGSEA. CDR3 DNA sequence: TGCAGCGTTGAGGGGGGGAGTGGCACTGAAGCTTTCTTT. It encodes CSVEGGSGTEAFF.

In this sample, this clone turned up a few times. This rearrangement joins TRBV28 to TRBJ1-1; no clear D gene. Trimming took off 10 bases at V and 5 bases at J, with 8 bases between the two ends. The CDR3 runs to 10 residues. The germline V gene has CDR1 MDHEN and CDR2 SYDVKM. The CDR3 DNA reads as TGTGCCACCTACCGTACTGAAGCTTTCTTT. It yields the protein CATYRTEAFF.

Concerning this clone itself: Mismatch with germline at one junction end may stem from a read error. The V call is TRBV7-9, the J call TRBJ2-7, with D possibly being TRBD2 (5 bases). CDR1 and CDR2 from the germline V gene are SEHNR and FQNEAQ (reference sequence). This CDR3 has 15 amino acids. CDR3 residues: CASSHPSEETYEQYF. The CDR3 DNA follows: TGTGCCAGCAGCCATCCCTCGGAGGAGACCTATGAGCAGTACTTC.

Here the CDR3 reads CASSSSRTGNQPQHF. The CDR3 bases are TGTGCCAGCAGCTCAAGCCGGACAGGGAATCAGCCCCAGCATTTT. The V call is TRBV5-6, the J call TRBJ1-5; the match to TRBD1 covers 8 bases. CDR1 SGHDT and CDR2 YYEEEE come from the germline V gene. Trimming removed 3 bases from V and 4 bases from J; junction bases left unmatched: 6. This CDR3 has 15 residues.

The chain uses TRBV18 and TRBJ2-3; maybe TRBD1 (5 bases). V was cut by 3 bases and J by 4 bases, with 17 bases left in between. Looked up from germline, CDR1 is KGHSH and CDR2 is LQKENI. The CDR3 covers 16 residues. Here the CDR3 reads CASSPRAGLSPDTQYF. CDR3 coding DNA: TGTGCCAGCTCACCTAGGGCAGGGTTGAGTCCAGATACGCAGTATTTT.

The rearrangement links TRBV7-8 to TRBJ1-2; tentative D call: TRBD1 (6 bases). Germline values: CDR1 SGHVS, CDR2 FQNEAQ. CDR3 length: 16 amino acids. V was trimmed by 5 bases and J by 8 bases, leaving 24 bases between them. For the CDR3, the DNA is TGTGCCAGCAGCGACCAGGGGATGACCGGGGGGTTGGGCTACACCTTC. Its protein product is CASSDQGMTGGLGYTF.

This chain connects TRBV5-6 to TRBJ2-1, with 10 bases that match TRBD2. Germline V gene sequence: CDR1 SGHDT, CDR2 YYEEEE. CDR3 length: 15 amino acids. V lost 3 bases and J lost 8; bases outside the gene matches: 8. CDR3 sequence: CASSSLAGAGHEQFF. Written as DNA, the CDR3 is TGTGCCAGCAGCTCCCTAGCGGGAGCCGGCCATGAGCAGTTCTTC.

DNA of the CDR3: TGTGCCAGCAGCTTATCGTCAGGGTTCACGAACACTGAAGCTTTCTTT. It yields the protein CASSLSSGFTNTEAFF. This chain links TRBV7-8 with TRBJ1-1; perhaps TRBD1 as D (5 bases). Germline CDR1 SGHVS, CDR2 FQNEAQ. V was trimmed by 2 bases and J by 1 base, leaving 14 bases between them. The CDR3 is 16 residues long.

Regarding this clone: A junction boundary mismatches the germline segment, possibly from a read error. The chain couples TRBV9 to TRBJ1-2, with TRBD1 matching over 7 bases. This CDR3 spans 14 amino acids. Per the germline V gene, CDR1 is SGDLS and CDR2 is YYNGEE. Written as DNA, the CDR3 is TGTGCCAGCAGCCGATCTAGGGGGCGGTATGACTACACCTTC. It translates to CASSRSRGRYDYTF. Filled out from reference TRBV9 and TRBJ1-2, the complete variable domain reads DSGVTQTPKHLITATGQRVTLRCSPRSGDLSVYWYQQSLDQGLQFLIQYYNGEERAKGNILERFSAQQFPDLHSELNLSSLELGDSALYFCASSRSRGRYDYTFGSGTRLTVV.

The chain employs TRBV5-1 and TRBJ2-4, with a tentative D call TRBD2 (6 bases). Trimming removed 0 bases at V and 1 base at J, with 11 bases between. This CDR3 spans 16 amino acids. The germline V gene has CDR1 SGHRS and CDR2 YFSETQ. CDR3 sequence: CASSLEGTSAKNIQYF. The DNA of the CDR3 is TGCGCCAGCAGCTTGGAAGGGACTTCGGCCAAAAACATTCAGTACTTC.

This sequence joins TRBV18 and TRBJ2-3, with 11 bases matching TRBD2. CDR1 and CDR2 (germline): KGHSH, LQKENI. With V trimmed by 6 bases and J by 2 bases, 7 bases remained unmatched. CDR3 length equals 16 residues. The CDR3 reads CASSVAGGPVTDTQYF. The DNA of the CDR3 is TGTGCCAGCTCGGTAGCGGGGGGGCCGGTCACAGATACGCAGTATTTT.

V is TRBV6-6 and J is TRBJ1-5, with TRBD1 as a possible D gene (5 bases). V was clipped by 6 bases and J by 3 bases, with 15 bases between them. Germline CDR1 reads MNHNY; CDR2 reads SVGAGI (reference sequence). The CDR3 is 15 amino acids. CDR3: CASSLGRGHNQPQHF. The CDR3 nucleotides read TGTGCCAGCAGCCTAGGGAGGGGTCACAATCAGCCCCAGCATTTT.

Only a few counts were recorded for this clone. The chain recombines TRBV27 with TRBJ2-1, with D possibly being TRBD1 (6 bases). Germline CDR1 and CDR2: MNHEY and SMNVEV (reference sequence). Trimming shortened V by 4 bases and J by 1 base, and 11 bases separated the two germline ends. The CDR3 extends over 15 amino acids. The DNA of the CDR3 is TGTGCCAGCAGTTCTGACAGGACGTCCTACAATGAGCAGTTCTTC. As protein: CASSSDRTSYNEQFF.

This chain links TRBV19 with TRBJ2-2, with TRBD2 matching over 8 bases. With V trimmed by 5 bases and J by 3 bases, 8 bases remained unmatched. CDR3 length: 16 residues. CDR1 is LNHDA and CDR2 is SQIVND in the germline V gene (reference sequence). For the CDR3, the DNA is TGTGCCAGTAGTGACAAGCGGGAGCAGTACACCGGGGAGCTGTTTTTT. Its translation: CASSDKREQYTGELFF.

This clone was observed a handful of times. This chain links TRBV9 with TRBJ2-1; 10 bases agree with TRBD2. The CDR3 totals 17 residues. J was trimmed by 4 bases and V by 0 bases; bases with no gene match: 7. Germline V gene data show CDR1 as SGDLS and CDR2 as YYNGEE. CDR3 coding DNA: TGTGCCAGCAGCGTAGCGTCCCCTAGCGGGGGATACAATGAGCAGTTCTTC. Protein sequence: CASSVASPSGGYNEQFF.

The CDR3 DNA is TGTGCCAGCAGTCCCCAGAGGGTGGGAGACACTGAAGCTTTCTTT. Amino acid sequence: CASSPQRVGDTEAFF. The chain uses TRBV6-5 and TRBJ1-1; no reliable D call. This CDR3 contains 15 residues. Trimming pared 5 bases from V and 3 bases from J, leaving 16 bases between. The germline V gene encodes CDR1 MNHEY and CDR2 SVGAGI.

The chain carries TRBV4-1 and TRBJ2-5; 8 positions agree with TRBD2. This CDR3 is built from 19 residues. With V trimmed by 1 base and J by 1 base, 14 bases remained unmatched. CDR1 and CDR2 from the germline V gene are MGHRA and YSYEKL. Written as DNA, the CDR3 is TGCGCCAGCAGCCAAGGGGGAAGGGGGGGCGCGGGGGGCCAAGAGACCCAGTACTTC. It translates to CASSQGGRGGAGGQETQYF.

The chain carries TRBV6-1 and TRBJ1-1; TRBD1 is a possible D gene (5 bases). Germline V gene data show CDR1 as MNHNS and CDR2 as SASEGT. CDR3 length equals 14 residues. The V end lost 8 bases, the J end lost 2 bases, and 15 bases lay between the germline ends. The CDR3 protein is CASYGRVSNTEAFF. CDR3 coding DNA: TGTGCCAGCTATGGCAGGGTAAGCAACACTGAAGCTTTCTTT.

This clone was seen more than once but under ten times. The chain links TRBV2 to TRBJ2-7; 7 bases align to TRBD1. The CDR3 is 17 amino acids. J gave up 7 bases and V 6 bases, and 21 bases lay outside the gene matches. Germline V CDR1 and CDR2: SNHLY, FYNNEI. CDR3 protein: CASRRKTIGTVVSEQYF. CDR3 nucleotides: TGTGCCAGCAGGAGGAAAACGATTGGGACAGTCGTGTCAGAGCAGTACTTC.